The source of this TCR beta chain is a study of Ad26.COV2.S vaccination and SARS-CoV-2 variants. The treatment is: around 19 received Ad26.COV2.S at low or high dose, single or two shots; 5 received placebo; per-sample allocation not given. Specimens were obtained on day 63 following the first vaccine or placebo injection. Repertoires were generated with immunoSEQ multiplex PCR, while TCRdb's copy carries only in-frame clones and drops some. The profile shows 400,000 to 500,000 clones, 89% of them singletons. Germline V CDR1 and CDR2: SGHTA, FQGNSA. The CDR3 consists of 14 residues. The ends were cut back, 8 bases at V and 4 bases at J, with 17 bases in the middle.

V usage is TRBV7-2 and J usage is TRBJ1-2, with D possibly TRBD1 on 5 matching bases. Sample: peripheral blood, taken in a trial of Ad26.COV2.S vaccine versus placebo. The sequence was collected from a person between 18 and 60 years old who received the Ad26.COV2.S COVID-19 vaccine or a placebo. This chain's CDR3 is CASAQGGILYGYTF. CDR3 nucleotides: TGTGCCAGCGCCCAGGGAGGGATACTCTATGGCTACACCTTC.